This T cell receptor beta chain was identified during a study of cytomegalovirus exposure and HLA in healthy donors. The PCR had 60 Vbeta and 13 Jbeta primers. The assay was immunoSEQ multiplex PCR, and TCRdb's table has in-frame clones only and misses some. The profile shows about 140,000 clones, 73% of them singletons. Note on this clone: Its target is not known.

The CDR3 totals 17 residues. Trimming took off 1 base at V and 4 bases at J, with 19 bases between the two ends. Germline loops: CDR1 LGHNA, CDR2 YNFKEQ. Though probably carrying unrecorded immune exposures, donors were nominally healthy at sampling. Study results and caveats: Analyses of presence and absence presupposed an approximately uniform sequencing depth across donors. Reportedly, cytomegalovirus status was diagnosed with high sensitivity and specificity. There were some public TCRs occurring in many donors, but most TCR sequences were rare.

The origin of this receptor is a woman in her 40s in good health and CMV-seronegative. Sequencing was done on a sample of PBMCs. This sequence joins TRBV4-2 and TRBJ1-2; no reliable D call. CDR3 protein: CASSQARGGVSSYGYTF. CDR3 nucleotide sequence: TGTGCCAGCAGCCAAGCCCGGGGAGGAGTCTCGAGCTATGGCTACACCTTC.